This T cell receptor (beta chain) is drawn from a study of T cells in tumors after PD-1 blockade. The assay was immunoSEQ multiplex PCR, and TCRdb's table has in-frame clones only and misses some. The table lists more than 20,000 clones, more than 70% of them singletons. The source is a human donor with basal cell carcinoma. The sequenced sample was PBMCs, obtained before anti-PD-1 treatment.

The CDR3 DNA reads TGTGCCAGCAGTCAGTTTGGGGGAGAGACTGAAGCTTTCTTT. It specifies CASSQFGGETEAFF. The V and J genes are TRBV27 and TRBJ1-1; TRBD1 might be the D (5 bases). Trimming took 5 bases from V and 5 from J, leaving 15 bases between them. There are 14 residues in the CDR3. CDR1 is MNHEY, CDR2 SMNVEV, per germline (reference sequence).